These 8 T cell receptor beta chains originate from one sample sequenced in a study of control samples from healthy donors and cancer patients. Method: immunoSEQ multiplex PCR; TCRdb's copy keeps in-frame clones and lacks some. The sample yields some 120,000 clones, approximately 87% seen once. Sequenced sample: blood. These receptors all come from a man aged 25 to 40 in good health.

V and J are TRBV18 and TRBJ2-7; weak D call: TRBD1 (6 bases). Per the germline V gene, CDR1 is KGHSH and CDR2 is LQKENI. This CDR3 contains 16 residues. Trimming stripped 3 bases from V and 1 base from J, with 16 bases between. The CDR3 DNA reads as TGTGCCAGCTCACCCATTGCCGGGACAAATTCCTACGAGCAGTACTTC. As protein: CASSPIAGTNSYEQYF.

This clone was detected once. The chain links TRBV11-3 to TRBJ2-1; 9 bases are a match to TRBD1. This CDR3 region has 13 residues. Germline V gene sequence: CDR1 SGHNT, CDR2 YENEEA. The ends lost 5 bases at V and 6 bases at J; junction bases unmatched: 2. As DNA, the CDR3 is TGTGCCAGCAGCGGGACAGGGTTCAATGAGCAGTTCTTC. This gives the protein CASSGTGFNEQFF.

This clone was counted between two and nine times. V is TRBV2 and J is TRBJ1-1, with D hard to call. The CDR3 totals 13 residues. V lost 2 bases, J lost 1 base, and 5 bases lay in between. Per the germline V gene, CDR1 is SNHLY and CDR2 is FYNNEI. The CDR3 bases are TGTGCCAGCAGTGAACTGGAGAACACTGAAGCTTTCTTT. It encodes CASSELENTEAFF. Complete variable domain (other parts from reference TRBV2 and TRBJ1-1): EPEVTQTPSHQVTQMGQEVILRCVPISNHLYFYWYRQILGQKVEFLVSFYNNEISEKSEIFDDQFSVERPDGSNFTLKIRSTKLEDSAMYFCASSELENTEAFFGQGTRLTVV.

This clone was counted once. This chain connects TRBV11-1 to TRBJ1-2; no definite D call. The CDR3 consists of 13 residues. The germline gives CDR1 SGHAT, CDR2 FQDESV (reference sequence). The V gene lost 5 bases and the J gene lost 3 bases, with 10 bases spanning the gap. DNA of the CDR3: TGTGCCAGCAGCAACCGGGAGGACTATGGCTACACCTTC. It translates to CASSNREDYGYTF.

This clone was seen once. The chain joins TRBV5-1 to TRBJ2-2, with D possibly being TRBD1 (5 bases). The CDR3 has 14 amino acids. V was shortened by 0 bases and J by 4 bases, with 7 bases between the two germline ends. CDR1 and CDR2 (germline): SGHRS, YFSETQ. CDR3 nucleotides: TGCGCCAGCAGCTTGGATAGGGGCACCGGGGAGCTGTTTTTT. Protein product: CASSLDRGTGELFF.

The rearrangement links TRBV28 to TRBJ1-2, with 10 bases that match TRBD1. The V segment lost 6 bases and the J segment 6 bases; nucleotides outside the gene matches: 10. The CDR3 has 15 amino acids. Germline V lookup: CDR1 MDHEN, CDR2 SYDVKM. The CDR3 here is CASRTGTGVFDGYTF. The CDR3 bases are TGTGCCAGCAGAACCGGGACAGGGGTTTTTGATGGCTACACCTTC.

The chain has TRBV5-1 and TRBJ1-1; 10 nucleotides agree with TRBD1. The CDR3 length is 13 residues. Germline CDR1 reads SGHRS; CDR2 reads YFSETQ. With V trimmed by 4 bases and J by 4 bases, 1 base remained unmatched. In nucleotides, the CDR3 is TGCGCCAGCAGCGACAGGGGGCGCACTGAAGCTTTCTTT. Protein product: CASSDRGRTEAFF.

The CDR3 reads CASSFDLRLAAPGEQFF. CDR3 bases: TGTGCCAGCAGCTTTGACCTGCGACTAGCGGCGCCTGGGGAGCAGTTCTTC. This chain uses TRBV7-9 with TRBJ2-1, with 9 bases identical to TRBD2. Germline CDR1 and CDR2: SEHNR and FQNEAQ (reference sequence). The CDR3 loop spans 17 amino acids. V was pared by 3 bases and J by 10 bases, with 16 bases of the junction left unmatched.